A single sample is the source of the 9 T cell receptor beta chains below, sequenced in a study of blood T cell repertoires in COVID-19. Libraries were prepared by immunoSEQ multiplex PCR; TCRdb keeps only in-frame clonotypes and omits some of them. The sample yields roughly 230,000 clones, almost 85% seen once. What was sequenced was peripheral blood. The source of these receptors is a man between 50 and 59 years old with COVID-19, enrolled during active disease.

The CDR3 reads CASSLGTVTSGNTIYF. CDR3 nucleotide sequence: TGTGCCAGCAGTTTAGGGACAGTGACCTCTGGAAACACCATATATTTT. The chain joins TRBV6-5 to TRBJ1-3; 7 nucleotides agree with TRBD1. This CDR3 comprises 16 residues. Germline values: CDR1 MNHEY, CDR2 SVGAGI. The ends lost 4 bases at V and 0 bases at J; junction bases unmatched: 6.

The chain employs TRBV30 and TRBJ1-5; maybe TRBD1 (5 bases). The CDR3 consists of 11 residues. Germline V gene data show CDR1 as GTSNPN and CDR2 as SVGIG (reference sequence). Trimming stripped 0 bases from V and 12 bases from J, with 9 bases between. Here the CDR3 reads CAWSVTGDQHF. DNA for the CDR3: TGTGCCTGGAGTGTAACAGGAGACCAGCATTTT. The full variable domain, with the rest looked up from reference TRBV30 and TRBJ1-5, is SQTIHQWPATLVQPVGSPLSLECTVEGTSNPNLYWYRQAAGRGLQLLFYSVGIGQISSEVPQNLSASRPQDRQFILSSKKLLLSDSGFYLCAWSVTGDQHFGDGTRLSIL.

The CDR3 region is CSVDITGGDYEQYF. The CDR3 bases are TGCAGCGTTGACATAACAGGGGGTGACTACGAGCAGTACTTC. The chain links TRBV29-1 to TRBJ2-7; 8 bases fit TRBD1. Trimming cost V 3 bases and J 3 bases; bases outside gene matches: 7. Germline CDR1 is SQVTM and CDR2 is ANQGSEA. The CDR3 has 14 amino acids.

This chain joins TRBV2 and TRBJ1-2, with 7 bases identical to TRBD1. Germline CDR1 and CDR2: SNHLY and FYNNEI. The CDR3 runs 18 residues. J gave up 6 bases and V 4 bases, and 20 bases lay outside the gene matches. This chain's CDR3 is CASSVAQGTISITDGYTF. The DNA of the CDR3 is TGTGCCAGCAGTGTTGCACAGGGGACGATTTCGATAACAGATGGCTACACCTTC.

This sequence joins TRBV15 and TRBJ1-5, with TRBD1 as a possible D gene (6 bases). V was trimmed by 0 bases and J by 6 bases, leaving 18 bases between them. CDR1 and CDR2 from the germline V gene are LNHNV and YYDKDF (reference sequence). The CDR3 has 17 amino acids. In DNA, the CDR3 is TGTGCCACCAGCAGAGATCGGGGAGGGGGGTTAGGTCAGCCCCAGCATTTT. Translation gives CATSRDRGGGLGQPQHF.

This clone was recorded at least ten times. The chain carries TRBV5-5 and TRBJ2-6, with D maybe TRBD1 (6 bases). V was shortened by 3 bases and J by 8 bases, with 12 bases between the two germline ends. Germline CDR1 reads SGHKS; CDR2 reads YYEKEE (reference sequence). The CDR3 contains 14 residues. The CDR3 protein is CASSSITGSNVLTF. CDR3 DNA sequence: TGTGCCAGCAGCTCTATTACAGGGTCCAACGTCCTGACTTTC.

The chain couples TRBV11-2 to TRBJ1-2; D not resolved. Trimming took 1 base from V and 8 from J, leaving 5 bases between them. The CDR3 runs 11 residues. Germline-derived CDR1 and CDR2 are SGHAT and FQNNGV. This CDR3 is CASSLVSGYTF. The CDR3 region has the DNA TGTGCCAGCAGCTTAGTATCGGGCTACACCTTC.

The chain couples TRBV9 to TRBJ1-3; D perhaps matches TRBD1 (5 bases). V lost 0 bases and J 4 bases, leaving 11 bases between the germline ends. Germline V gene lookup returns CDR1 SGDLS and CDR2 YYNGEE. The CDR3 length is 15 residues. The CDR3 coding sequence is TGTGCCAGCAGCGTAGCTGTAGGGGCAGGAAACACCATATATTTT. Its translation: CASSVAVGAGNTIYF.

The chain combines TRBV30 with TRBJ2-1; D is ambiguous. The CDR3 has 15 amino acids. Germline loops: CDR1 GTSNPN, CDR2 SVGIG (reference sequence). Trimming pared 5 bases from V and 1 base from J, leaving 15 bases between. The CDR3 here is CAWAPLQFSYNEQFF. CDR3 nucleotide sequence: TGTGCCTGGGCCCCATTACAGTTTTCCTACAATGAGCAGTTCTTC. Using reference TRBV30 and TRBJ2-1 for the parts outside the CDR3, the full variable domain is SQTIHQWPATLVQPVGSPLSLECTVEGTSNPNLYWYRQAAGRGLQLLFYSVGIGQISSEVPQNLSASRPQDRQFILSSKKLLLSDSGFYLCAWAPLQFSYNEQFFGPGTRLTVL.